The clone carrying this TCR beta chain was counted between two and nine times. The antigen is unknown. TCRdb ran MiXCR on the 5' RACE reads and lists one entry per CDR3 protein. There are 150,000 to 200,000 distinct CDR3 sequences in the sample; more than 9% occur only once, and approximately 3.8% lies in the top ten. Deletions cut 4 bases from V and 7 bases from J, with 9 bases between. The CDR3 contains 12 residues. Germline lookup yields CDR1 SGHTA and CDR2 FQGNSA. The sample belongs to a study of T-cell memory formation after mild COVID-19. About the research overall: TCR clusters were mostly confined to one donor each.

Study-wide results and caveats: Among CD4+ contracting clones, most were CM and EM, and CD8+ ones EMRA. Balance between CD4 and CD8 was seen in clones contracting day 15 to 85, and a CD4+ lean was seen in later expanders. Some clones that responded were present in memory (sampled pre-infection), which suggests cross-reactive memory joined.

This chain links TRBV7-2 with TRBJ2-3, with D perhaps matching TRBD1 (5 bases). This TCR was recovered from a man between 18 and 29 years old who had mild COVID-19 (a few samples of this study predate the infection). Cell type and time point are not known. Sequenced sample: PBMCs or a T cell subset sorted from them (not recorded which). In nucleotides, the CDR3 is TGTGCCAGCAGCTCGATGGGGCATACGCAGTATTTT. Translating it yields CASSSMGHTQYF.